The T cell receptor (beta chain) described here comes from a study of T cells in Graves' hyperthyroidism and ophthalmopathy. Deletions cut 5 bases from V and 2 bases from J, with 11 bases between. CDR1 and CDR2 (germline): LGHNT, FRNRAP. The CDR3 runs to 14 residues. Fresh peripheral blood, approximately 10 ml, yielded the PBMCs. TCR beta CDR3 regions were amplified from RNA transcripts. The HTBI primer set drove a first-round RT-PCR of the TCR CDR3. TCRdb reprocessed the multiplex PCR reads with MiXCR, giving one entry per CDR3 protein. The table includes around 600,000 distinct CDR3 sequences, roughly 15% detected once. Study outcomes and limitations: Blood shared most expanded thyroid clonotypes above 0.001.

With respect to this clonotype: The target antigen is unknown.

This clonotype was sampled from a woman in her forties or fifties with Graves' ophthalmopathy. The sample was blood. The chain couples TRBV12-5 to TRBJ2-3, with D perhaps matching TRBD1 or TRBD2 (5 bases each). DNA of the CDR3: TGTGCTAGTGGTATAGCGACAGACACAGATACGCAGTATTTT. Translation: CASGIATDTDTQYF. Supplemented by reference TRBV12-5 and TRBJ2-3, the full variable domain reads DARVTQTPRHKVTEMGQEVTMRCQPILGHNTVFWYRQTMMQGLELLAYFRNRAPLDDSGMPKDRFSAEMPDATLATLKIQPSEPRDSAVYFCASGIATDTDTQYFGPGTRLTVL.